This TCR beta chain was captured in a study of shared clonotypes between healthy human individuals (TCRdb year 2020). Study-wide context: Three men and two women, aged 18 to 49 years, made up the cohort. For each donor, CD4 naive and CD4 memory were each given three plates, CD8 naive was given two plates, and CD8 memory was given one plate. Blood TCR repertoires of a handful of healthy adults were deeply sequenced to estimate repertoire size and the extent of clonotype sharing between individuals. To increase sequencing depth and limit assay-specific biases, different laboratories used diverse techniques to prepare libraries and sequence TCR repertoires. Per donor, leukapheresis produced somewhere between about 0.94 and 9.5 billion PBMCs.

CDR1 SGHRS and CDR2 YFSETQ are derived from the germline V gene. The CDR3 starts with the cysteine, ends with the phenylalanine, and has 16 residues. The kept DNA is CDR3 alone, 48 bases in frame from the first base. A distance of 19 bases separates the germline ends of V and J, which lose 5 bases and 2 bases respectively. Using the deep immunoSEQ assay, TCR CDR3 regions were amplified from genomic DNA by multiplex PCR. Extracted genomic DNA from each cell subset was spread evenly across all wells of several immunoSEQ 96-well plates, with each plate serving as a replicate. Each replicate PCR for sorted subsets received roughly 0.2 ug genomic DNA, equal to tens of thousands of T cell genomes. The purified libraries were quantified using a Qubit 3.0 fluorometer, sized with a Bioanalyzer 2100, and then quantified again using the KAPA Library Quantification kit. A separate single-read 150-cycle Illumina NextSeq 550 flow cell was used to sequence each immunoSEQ 96-well plate. Under the source paper's analysis protocol: Because only junctional sequences without quality scores were contained in the immunoSEQ output, filtering matching that applied to full-length reads could not be performed. Sequences were annotated with PyIR, a Python wrapper for IgBLAST v1.9, using IMGT germline references to assign V/J genes and CDR3. Reads were filtered out if the reads had weak V/J assignments (E-value above 1e-6), no CDR3, stop codons, out-of-frame junctions, or ambiguous translated residues. V3J clonotypes were defined as sequences sharing an identical inferred V gene, J gene, and CDR3 amino acid sequence. To compute the percentage overlap between repertoires, the number of shared unique clonotypes was divided by the size of the smaller repertoire. Repertoire richness was assessed with RTK rarefaction, the Chao1 estimator, and Recon v2.1 estimates of unobserved clonotypes. For all TCRbeta clonotypes obtained by the gDNA method from four donors, generation probabilities were computed with OLGA. Held by TCRdb, this immuneACCESS table contains in-frame sequences only and omits some clones. Under half of the omission traces to an unresolved V gene where checked; the cause of the rest is unknown. The D gene and trimming were derived from the DNA, and the V and J assignments and clone size from that table. In all, the sample holds about 2.5 million clones, and 85% to 95% of those were seen once. Approximately 0.4% of the sample is taken by the ten largest.

The donors were healthy, HIV-negative adults who had no recently reported acute infections or vaccinations. All donors were Caucasian adults living in Nashville, Tennessee, USA. CD4+ T cells were enriched by magnetic negative selection; naive cells were then positively selected on CD45RA, and the negative fraction formed the memory subset. Blood was obtained by leukapheresis, after which PBMCs were separated by Ficoll-Histopaque density gradient centrifugation and cryopreserved in liquid nitrogen vapor phase. Analytical flow cytometry was used to check the purity and quantity of every magnetically sorted T cell population. Each sorted fraction had its genomic DNA isolated and then quantified by UV absorbance on a Nanodrop 2000c. Note on this clone: Its antigen is not yet known. There are no base qualities to consult, and no much larger clone falls within one base.

What the research found in general, with its limitations: Sampling was limited to blood, and TCR repertoires in tissue likely differ from TCR repertoires in blood. Because the study included only a small number of donors, the genetic and exposure-history diversity represented was limited. Incomplete sequencing was indicated by rarefaction of sorted-subset datasets, despite the large sequencing depth. Based on pairwise subsampling, the degree of clonotype sharing among donors was expected to be affected by sequencing depth. Naive subsets generally had larger estimated clonotype richness than memory subsets did. Compared with non-shared clonotypes, clonotypes shared by all four sorted-subset donors had higher generation probabilities. About 4.5% of naive CD4, approximately 3.7% of naive CD8, roughly 2.4% of memory CD4, and approximately 0.39% of memory CD8 clonotypes were shared across several donors.

The TCR comes from a man between 18 and 35 years old in good health. Some clones in this sample may be carry-over from other donors' samples. This receptor chain uses TRBV5-1 and TRBJ2-5, with a tentative D call of TRBD1 or TRBD2, each matching 5 bases. The sample consisted of naive CD4+ T cells from PBMCs. The sample's cell subset or site label, decoded: CD45RA+ positively selected. Read as DNA, the sequence is TGCGCCAGCAGACCCGGGACGGCCACTGCACAAGAGACCCAGTACTTC. This sequence encodes CASRPGTATAQETQYF.